Ten or more counts support the clone carrying this TCR beta chain. As it was prepared, the TCRbeta library received unique molecular identifiers. TCRdb reprocessed the PCR reads via MiXCR and lists one record per CDR3 protein. The sample consists of 80,000 to 95,000 distinct CDR3 sequences, 7% to 10% of them appearing once. CDR3 length: 15 residues. The germline V gene encodes CDR1 MNHEY and CDR2 SVGAGI. V gave up 6 bases and J gave up 4 bases; unmatched junction bases: 8. The source of the sample is a study of T-cell reconstitution after alpha-beta-depleted transplantation in children. The chain links TRBV6-5 to TRBJ1-1; TRBD1 agrees at 10 bases. The source was PBMCs from the stem cell graft donor, collected from the stem cell graft. This receptor was identified in a human donor who donated a stem cell graft to a child with congenital amegakaryocytic thrombocytopenia. The CDR3 DNA follows: TGTGCCAGCAGGGGGGGACAGGGGACGGGCACTGAAGCTTTCTTT. It encodes CASRGGQGTGTEAFF.